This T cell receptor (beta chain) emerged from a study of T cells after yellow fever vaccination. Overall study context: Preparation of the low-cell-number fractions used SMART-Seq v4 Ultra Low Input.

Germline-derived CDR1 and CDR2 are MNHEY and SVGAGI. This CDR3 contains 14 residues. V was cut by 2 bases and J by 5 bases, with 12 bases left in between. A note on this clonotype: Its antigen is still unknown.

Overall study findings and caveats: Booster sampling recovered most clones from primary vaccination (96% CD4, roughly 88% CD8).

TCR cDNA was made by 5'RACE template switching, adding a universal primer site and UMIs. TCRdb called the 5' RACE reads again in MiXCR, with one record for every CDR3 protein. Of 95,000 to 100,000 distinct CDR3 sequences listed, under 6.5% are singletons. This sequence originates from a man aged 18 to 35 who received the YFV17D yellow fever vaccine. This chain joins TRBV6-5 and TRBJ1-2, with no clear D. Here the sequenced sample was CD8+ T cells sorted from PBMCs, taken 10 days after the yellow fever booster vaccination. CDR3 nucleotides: TGTGCCAGCAGTTACGGAGCCAGCTTTTATGGCTACACCTTC. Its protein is CASSYGASFYGYTF.